This TCR beta chain was observed in a study of blood T cell repertoires in COVID-19. The wider study: There were acute and convalescent COVID-19 samples, and they came from the United States, Italy and Spain. The analysed material was cDNA or gDNA that came from T cells, B-cell-depleted T cells, or PBMCs.

In the source study's methods: How many nucleated cells were present was estimated from reference gene primer amplification. Assay used: immunoSEQ multiplex PCR; TCRdb lists only in-frame clones, some missing. V, J and clone size are those of that table, while D and trimming were read from the DNA. This sample has about 170,000 clones, with approximately 87% found just once. CDR3 length: 16 amino acids. J lost 1 base, V lost 5 bases, and 10 bases had no gene match. Germline V gene lookup returns CDR1 GTSNPN and CDR2 SVGIG (reference sequence). The chain combines TRBV30 with TRBJ2-2, with 7 bases identical to TRBD1. What was sequenced was peripheral blood. The TCR originated in a man between 18 and 29 years old with active or convalescent COVID-19. The CDR3 DNA reads as TGTGCCTGGGCTCCCCTTGACAGGGTGAACACCGGGGAGCTGTTTTTT. Its protein product is CAWAPLDRVNTGELFF.